The 31 T cell receptor beta chains below were found in one sample sequenced in a study of blood T cell repertoires in COVID-19. Repertoires were generated with immunoSEQ multiplex PCR, while TCRdb's copy carries only in-frame clones and drops some. The table has about 98,000 clones, 82% seen once. The sequencing input was peripheral blood. The receptors originated from a man in his 70s with active or convalescent COVID-19.

The chain is built from TRBV6-5 and TRBJ2-7; maybe TRBD1 (5 bases). The germline V and J ends were trimmed by 4 bases and 7 bases, with 11 bases remaining between them. CDR1 MNHEY and CDR2 SVGAGI come from the germline V gene. The CDR3 totals 12 residues. The CDR3 DNA reads TGTGCCAGCAGTTCCAGGGATGGGGAGCAGTACTTC. This gives the protein CASSSRDGEQYF.

Points on this clone: A much larger clone differs from this one at a single base, so this may be a read error. Other DNA sequences in this specimen translate into the identical CDR3. V usage is TRBV7-9 and J usage is TRBJ2-2; no firm D call. V lost 6 bases, J lost 8 bases, and 7 bases lay in between. The CDR3 extends over 11 amino acids. CDR1 and CDR2 from the germline V gene are SEHNR and FQNEAQ (reference sequence). The CDR3 DNA reads as TGTGCCAGCAGTCGCACAGGGGAGCTGTTTTTT. Its translation: CASSRTGELFF.

V and J are TRBV6-5 and TRBJ2-3; a possible D gene is TRBD1 (5 bases). V dropped 1 base and J dropped 2 bases, with 13 bases sitting between them. The CDR3 loop spans 16 amino acids. Germline V gene sequence: CDR1 MNHEY, CDR2 SVGAGI. The DNA of the CDR3 is TGTGCCAGCAGTTACTTTGGGGCCTCCTCCACAGATACGCAGTATTTT. It codes for CASSYFGASSTDTQYF.

This clone is a singleton in its sample. The V call is TRBV20-1, the J call TRBJ1-2, with D perhaps TRBD1 (6 bases). The V gene's germline CDR1 is DFQATT and CDR2 SNEGSKA (reference sequence). The CDR3 is made up of 14 amino acids. With 3 bases removed from V and 6 bases from J, the gap between germline ends came to 17 bases. The CDR3 DNA sequence: TGCAGTGCTAGTCAGAGGCAGGGGATAAATGGCTACACCTTC. Its protein product is CSASQRQGINGYTF.

This clone was detected only once. V and J are TRBV4-2 and TRBJ2-3; TRBD2 agrees at 7 bases. The CDR3 runs 16 residues. Germline V gives CDR1 LGHNA, CDR2 YNFKEQ. V gave up 0 bases and J gave up 5 bases; unmatched junction bases: 8. The CDR3: CASSQDPQPGGDTQYF. DNA of the CDR3: TGTGCCAGCAGCCAAGATCCCCAACCGGGGGGAGATACGCAGTATTTT.

The chain uses TRBV19 and TRBJ2-1; 9 bases are a match to TRBD1. Germline V CDR1 and CDR2: LNHDA, SQIVND (reference sequence). Trimming removed 5 bases from V and 8 bases from J; junction bases left unmatched: 10. The CDR3 length is 15 residues. Written as DNA, the CDR3 is TGTGCCAGTAGTCTCTCCGGGACAGGGAAGGATGAGCAGTTCTTC. As protein: CASSLSGTGKDEQFF.

The rearrangement uses TRBV19 and TRBJ1-1; 9 positions agree with TRBD1. The CDR3 covers 14 residues. Germline V gene lookup returns CDR1 LNHDA and CDR2 SQIVND (reference sequence). Germline trimming cut 5 bases from V and 4 bases from J; bases unmatched to any gene: 5. The CDR3 sequence is CASSDRQGGTEAFF. CDR3 DNA sequence: TGTGCCAGTAGTGACAGACAGGGGGGCACTGAAGCTTTCTTT.

This clone has only a few counts. The genes are TRBV7-8 and TRBJ1-5; no clear D gene. V lost 3 bases and J 3 bases, leaving 9 bases between the germline ends. The CDR3 is 14 residues long. Germline CDR1 and CDR2: SGHVS and FQNEAQ. This chain's CDR3 is CASSFGVPNQPQHF. CDR3 coding DNA: TGTGCCAGCAGCTTCGGGGTTCCCAATCAGCCCCAGCATTTT.

The V and J genes are TRBV7-6 and TRBJ1-6, with TRBD1 as a possible D gene (5 bases). Trimming stripped 2 bases from V and 7 bases from J, with 15 bases between. Germline CDR1 reads SGHVS; CDR2 reads FNYEAQ. The CDR3 has 16 residues. In DNA form, the CDR3 reads TGTGCCAGCAGCTTATTTGGGGCTGGGGGGAATTCACCCCTCCACTTT. It encodes CASSLFGAGGNSPLHF. Drawing the rest from reference TRBV7-6 and TRBJ1-6, the complete variable domain is GAGVSQSPRYKVTKRGQDVALRCDPISGHVSLYWYRQALGQGPEFLTYFNYEAQQDKSGLPNDRFSAERPEGSISTLTIQRTEQRDSAMYRCASSLFGAGGNSPLHFGNGTRLTVT.

The rearrangement uses TRBV18 and TRBJ2-7, with TRBD2 matching 14 bases. This CDR3 is 15 amino acids long. CDR1 and CDR2 from the germline V gene are KGHSH and LQKENI. Trimming at V came to 6 bases and at J to 4 bases, leaving 5 bases not matched to a gene. The CDR3 nucleotides are TGTGCCAGCTCGAGCGGGACTAGCGGGGGATACGAGCAGTACTTC. Amino acid sequence: CASSSGTSGGYEQYF.

The rearrangement links TRBV29-1 to TRBJ1-1; no reliable D call. The germline gives CDR1 SQVTM, CDR2 ANQGSEA. This CDR3 is built from 11 residues. Trimming removed 3 bases from V and 9 bases from J, with 11 bases in between. CDR3 bases: TGCAGCGTTGATGGAGCGGGCCAAGCTTTCTTT. It translates to CSVDGAGQAFF.

V and J are TRBV5-6 and TRBJ1-1; TRBD1 matches at 11 bases. The CDR3 loop spans 15 amino acids. CDR1 is SGHDT and CDR2 is YYEEEE in the germline V gene. The J segment lost 5 bases and the V segment lost 1 base, leaving 4 bases of the junction unmatched. CDR3 nucleotides: TGTGCCAGCAGCTTGCCCGGGACAGGGGGGACTGAAGCTTTCTTT. Translating it yields CASSLPGTGGTEAFF.

The J gene is TRBJ2-5, the V gene TRBV29-1; 8 bases line up with TRBD1. This CDR3 spans 12 amino acids. The junction had 5 bases not matched to a gene; V was cut back by 6 bases and J by 5 bases. In germline, CDR1 is SQVTM, CDR2 ANQGSEA. CDR3 in amino acids: CSVGQGDETQYF. CDR3 bases: TGCAGCGTCGGACAGGGAGACGAGACCCAGTACTTC.

This clone was observed once. The rearrangement links TRBV5-4 to TRBJ2-5; no clear D gene. Germline CDR1 and CDR2: SGHNT and YYREEE (reference sequence). This CDR3 spans 14 amino acids. Deletions cut 0 bases from V and 5 bases from J, with 11 bases between. CDR3 DNA sequence: TGTGCCAGCAGCTTGGCGGGTACAACGGAGACCCAGTACTTC. It encodes CASSLAGTTETQYF.

This rearrangement joins TRBV6-1 to TRBJ1-1; no firm D call. The CDR3 spans 16 residues. Germline CDR1 and CDR2: MNHNS and SASEGT. V gave up 3 bases and J gave up 3 bases, with 17 bases separating them. The CDR3 sequence is CASSDGGRLFYTEAFF. CDR3 nucleotide sequence: TGTGCCAGCAGTGATGGAGGCAGGTTATTTTACACTGAAGCTTTCTTT.

The CDR3 loop is CASSEYGERYGYTF. In DNA form, the CDR3 reads TGTGCCAGCAGCGAATACGGAGAACGCTATGGCTACACCTTC. The chain recombines TRBV7-2 with TRBJ1-2; no clear D. The CDR3 covers 14 residues. Trimming took off 5 bases at V and 4 bases at J, with 14 bases between the two ends. Germline loops: CDR1 SGHTA, CDR2 FQGNSA.

The chain employs TRBV2 and TRBJ2-3, with TRBD2 matching over 8 bases. V was pared by 6 bases and J by 9 bases, with 5 bases of the junction left unmatched. This CDR3 has 12 residues. Germline V lookup: CDR1 SNHLY, CDR2 FYNNEI. The chain's CDR3 is CASRYGGVTQYF. The CDR3 region has the DNA TGTGCCAGCAGGTACGGGGGGGTGACGCAGTATTTT.

This clone appeared a single time. V usage is TRBV28 and J usage is TRBJ2-7, with 7 positions matching TRBD1. Trimming removed 5 bases from V and 5 bases from J; junction bases left unmatched: 6. Germline lookup yields CDR1 MDHEN and CDR2 SYDVKM. CDR3 length: 13 residues. The CDR3 sequence is CASSPTGRHEQYF. As DNA, the CDR3 is TGTGCCAGCAGTCCGACAGGGCGGCACGAGCAGTACTTC.

This chain links TRBV7-8 with TRBJ2-1; tentative D call: TRBD2 (5 bases). The length of the CDR3 is 16 residues. The germline CDR1 and CDR2 sequences are SGHVS and FQNEAQ. The V and J ends lost 5 bases and 0 bases respectively, with 14 bases between them. In nucleotides, the CDR3 is TGTGCCAGCAGCCCTAAGGGAGTTAGCTCCTACAATGAGCAGTTCTTC. Its protein is CASSPKGVSSYNEQFF.

V gene TRBV7-9 combines with J gene TRBJ2-7; 8 nucleotides align to TRBD2. Germline V lookup: CDR1 SEHNR, CDR2 FQNEAQ (reference sequence). The V and J ends lost 2 bases and 6 bases, in that order; junction bases with no gene match: 15. The CDR3 extends over 17 amino acids. For the CDR3, the DNA is TGTGCCAGCAGCTTAATCCGGGGCGGGACTAGAGGTGGCGAGCAGTACTTC. As protein: CASSLIRGGTRGGEQYF.

The rearrangement uses TRBV28 and TRBJ1-2; the match to TRBD1 covers 7 bases. CDR1 and CDR2 (germline): MDHEN, SYDVKM. V lost 5 bases, J lost 1 base, and 1 base stayed unmatched. This CDR3 spans 13 amino acids. The CDR3 region is CASSQGVNYGYTF. CDR3 DNA sequence: TGTGCCAGCAGTCAGGGGGTTAACTATGGCTACACCTTC.

The J gene is TRBJ2-3, the V gene TRBV11-3, with 13 bases aligning to TRBD2. The CDR3 is 16 residues long. V lost 5 bases to trimming and J lost 8 bases; unmatched junction nucleotides: 10. Germline CDR1 SGHNT, CDR2 YENEEA. DNA for the CDR3: TGTGCCAGCAGCCCCGGGACTAGCGGGACCACGGGTACGCAGTATTTT. Its translation: CASSPGTSGTTGTQYF.

This clone was observed a handful of times. V and J are TRBV6-5 and TRBJ2-3, with TRBD1 matching over 8 bases. The CDR3 has 15 residues. Germline CDR1 reads MNHEY; CDR2 reads SVGAGI. Losses at the gene ends were 5 bases for V and 8 bases for J; bases not matched to a gene: 12. The CDR3 reads CASSPYRGEGGTQYF. The DNA of the CDR3 is TGTGCCAGCAGTCCATACAGGGGGGAAGGTGGTACGCAGTATTTT.

The rearrangement joins TRBV15 to TRBJ2-3, with D tentatively TRBD2 (6 bases). In germline, CDR1 is LNHNV, CDR2 YYDKDF (reference sequence). The CDR3 is 14 amino acids. The V end lost 0 bases, the J end lost 4 bases, and 8 bases lay between the germline ends. This chain's CDR3 is CATSREEGADTQYF. DNA of the CDR3: TGTGCCACCAGCAGAGAGGAGGGAGCAGATACGCAGTATTTT.

CDR3 in DNA: TGTGCCAGCAGCGTAATGGCGGGGGTGGGAGACGAGCAGTACTTC. Amino acid sequence: CASSVMAGVGDEQYF. The chain carries TRBV9 and TRBJ2-7; TRBD2 matches 7 bases. The CDR3 has 15 residues. CDR1 SGDLS and CDR2 YYNGEE come from the germline V gene. J was trimmed by 5 bases and V by 1 base; bases with no gene match: 9.

This clone has only one observation. The chain is built from TRBV4-3 and TRBJ1-6, with a tentative D call TRBD1 (6 bases). CDR1 is LGHNA and CDR2 is YSLEER in the germline V gene. The CDR3 has 15 residues. Trimming took off 0 bases at V and 6 bases at J, with 9 bases between the two ends. CDR3 residues: CASSQEGHLNSPLHF. CDR3 DNA: TGCGCCAGCAGCCAAGAGGGACACCTTAATTCACCCCTCCACTTT.

This clone was observed a single time. This chain connects TRBV6-2 or TRBV6-3 to TRBJ2-7; D remains unclear. The CDR3 has 17 residues. Per the germline V gene, CDR1 is MNHEY and CDR2 is SVGEGT. V was pared by 0 bases and J by 2 bases, with 17 bases between. The CDR3 is CASSYSPTTQVPYEQYF. As DNA, the CDR3 is TGTGCCAGCAGTTACTCCCCCACGACGCAGGTGCCCTACGAGCAGTACTTC.

This clone showed up just once. The chain employs TRBV7-2 and TRBJ1-3; possible D gene TRBD1, 5 bases. The CDR3 covers 14 residues. Trimming removed 6 bases at V and 0 bases at J, with 9 bases between. Germline lookup yields CDR1 SGHTA and CDR2 FQGNSA. DNA of the CDR3: TGTGCCAGCAGACGACAGCCCTCTGGAAACACCATATATTTT. Protein: CASRRQPSGNTIYF.

The chain links TRBV5-1 to TRBJ2-4; possibly TRBD1 for D (6 bases). CDR1 and CDR2 (germline): SGHRS, YFSETQ. Trimming stripped 3 bases from V and 9 bases from J, with 13 bases between. The CDR3 is 13 amino acids. CDR3 coding DNA: TGCGCCAGCAGCTCCGCACAGGGAGCCATTCAGTACTTC. As protein: CASSSAQGAIQYF.

The CDR3 loop reads CASSQPGRKLYEQYF. The CDR3 DNA reads as TGCGCCAGCAGCCAACCTGGCAGGAAATTATACGAGCAGTACTTC. V usage is TRBV4-1 and J usage is TRBJ2-7; D not certain. The V gene's germline CDR1 is MGHRA and CDR2 YSYEKL. The CDR3 contains 15 residues. The germline V and J ends were trimmed by 2 bases and 4 bases, with 15 bases remaining between them.

This chain uses TRBV29-1 with TRBJ2-3; 9 positions agree with TRBD1. There are 15 residues in the CDR3. Unmatched junction bases numbered 6, after V lost 4 bases and J lost 1 base. Germline V CDR1 and CDR2: SQVTM, ANQGSEA. This CDR3 is CSVVPGDRGTDTQYF. The CDR3 DNA reads as TGCAGCGTTGTTCCAGGGGACAGGGGCACAGATACGCAGTATTTT.